This T cell receptor (beta chain) came from a study of T cells in Graves' hyperthyroidism and ophthalmopathy. In the case of this clonotype: Antigen: not known.

What was amplified from RNA transcripts were TCR beta CDR3 regions. The study used the HTBI primer set for a first-round RT-PCR of the TCR CDR3. Each CDR3 protein is one row after TCRdb ran MiXCR on the multiplex PCR reads. The sample holds 300,000 to 500,000 distinct CDR3 sequences; around 15% are singletons and the top ten take around 30%. Ophthalmopathy in the patients scored at least 3 on Clinical Activity Score and at least 4 on NOSPECS grade, lasting under 3 months. Diagnosis rested on symptoms, serum thyroxine and TRAb, thyroid ultrasound, and orbital computed tomography. Study-wide results and limits: The model foresaw ophthalmopathy a median roughly 6 months prior to onset.

Trimming took 1 base from V and 2 from J, leaving 9 bases between them. The CDR3 runs to 15 residues. The germline CDR1 and CDR2 sequences are MNHNS and SASEGT. The sequencing sample was made of blood. The TCR was taken from a man between 50 and 59 years old with Graves' ophthalmopathy. The chain carries TRBV6-1 and TRBJ2-4; D unresolved. The CDR3 protein is CASSEVVITKNIQYF. In DNA, the CDR3 is TGTGCCAGCAGTGAAGTCGTCATCACCAAAAACATTCAGTACTTC.